The 25 T cell receptor beta chains presented below share a single source sample, sequenced in a study of cytomegalovirus exposure and HLA in healthy donors (TCRdb year 2017). Receptors were amplified or captured by the immunoSEQ multiplex PCR assay. For the multiplex PCR, a mixture combining 60 forward primers for TCR Vbeta segments and 13 reverse primers for TCR Jbeta segments was used. TCRdb stores this immuneACCESS table with in-frame sequences only. Part of the clones is absent; in the studies checked, under half of the shortfall reflects unresolved V genes, and no reason is known for the rest. This sample holds 150,000 to 200,000 clones; about 79% were observed only once. The ten largest clones take up about 14% of the sample. Material for sequencing was PBMCs. The origin of the receptors is a man between 45 and 60 years old in good health and CMV-seropositive.

This clone was seen only once. For the CDR3, the DNA is TGTGCCAGCAGCTTTTCGGAGAACTATGGCTACACCTTC. It specifies CASSFSENYGYTF. The rearrangement joins TRBV5-5 to TRBJ1-2; D is ambiguous. The V gene lost 2 bases and the J gene lost 2 bases, with 7 bases spanning the gap. CDR3 length equals 13 residues. Per germline, CDR1 SGHKS and CDR2 YYEKEE (reference sequence).

The gene calls are TRBV29-1 and TRBJ1-2; TRBD1 aligns across 7 bases. Germline V gene sequence: CDR1 SQVTM, CDR2 ANQGSEA. Trimming took 6 bases from V and 1 from J; bases not matched to a gene: 5. This CDR3 is built from 13 residues. The CDR3 reads CSVKGASNYGYTF. The CDR3 coding sequence is TGCAGCGTCAAGGGGGCCAGTAACTATGGCTACACCTTC.

The gene calls are TRBV19 and TRBJ1-4; 7 bases are shared with TRBD1. The V gene end was trimmed by 10 bases and the J gene end by 10 bases; junction bases not matched to a gene: 6. The CDR3 length is 11 residues. In germline, CDR1 is LNHDA, CDR2 SQIVND (reference sequence). In nucleotides, the CDR3 is TGTGCCACCGACAGGGCCGGAAAACTGTTTTTT. It translates to CATDRAGKLFF.

The chain couples TRBV6-5 to TRBJ1-6, with TRBD1 as a possible D gene (5 bases). This CDR3 has 13 amino acids. The V and J ends lost 4 bases and 9 bases respectively, with 10 bases between them. Germline V gene lookup returns CDR1 MNHEY and CDR2 SVGAGI. CDR3 loop: CASSWQGASPLHF. In DNA form, the CDR3 reads TGTGCCAGCAGTTGGCAGGGTGCTTCACCCCTCCACTTT.

This clone was seen only once. The identical CDR3 is also encoded by other nucleotide sequences in the sample. This CDR3 is CASSLEAGGNEQFF. CDR3 DNA: TGCGCCAGCAGCTTGGAGGCAGGGGGGAATGAGCAGTTCTTC. The chain uses TRBV5-1 and TRBJ2-1, with a possible D match to TRBD1 (7 bases). The CDR3 runs 14 residues. The germline V gene has CDR1 SGHRS and CDR2 YFSETQ. Trimming cost V 0 bases and J 7 bases, with 11 bases left between them.

V gene TRBV7-9 combines with J gene TRBJ2-7; 8 bases map to TRBD1. The CDR3 is 14 residues long. Germline V gene sequence: CDR1 SEHNR, CDR2 FQNEAQ (reference sequence). V lost 4 bases, J lost 5 bases, and 7 bases stayed unmatched. The CDR3 is CASSSRVDRDEQYF. The CDR3 bases are TGTGCCAGCAGCTCTAGGGTGGACAGGGACGAGCAGTACTTC.

This clone showed up just once. This chain uses TRBV18 with TRBJ1-1; D call uncertain. This CDR3 is 17 amino acids long. Per the germline V gene, CDR1 is KGHSH and CDR2 is LQKENI. The V end lost 0 bases, the J end lost 6 bases, and 20 bases lay between the germline ends. CDR3 residues: CASSPPGGVLRAAEAFF. In DNA, the CDR3 is TGTGCCAGCTCACCACCGGGAGGTGTTCTAAGGGCCGCTGAAGCTTTCTTT. The variable domain in full, with the rest retrieved from reference TRBV18 and TRBJ1-1, is NAGVMQNPRHLVRRRGQEARLRCSPMKGHSHVYWYRQLPEEGLKFMVYLQKENIIDESGMPKERFSAEFPKEGPSILRIQQVVRGDSAAYFCASSPPGGVLRAAEAFFGQGTRLTVV.

This clone was seen a handful of times. V is TRBV4-1 and J is TRBJ2-5; D is possibly TRBD2 (5 bases). Germline lookup yields CDR1 MGHRA and CDR2 YSYEKL. V dropped 1 base and J dropped 5 bases, with 5 bases sitting between them. The CDR3 is made up of 12 amino acids. In nucleotides, the CDR3 is TGCGCCAGCAGCCAAGGAGGGGAGACCCAGTACTTC. It codes for CASSQGGETQYF.

The chain combines TRBV5-1 with TRBJ2-6, with 8 bases fitting TRBD1. Germline lookup yields CDR1 SGHRS and CDR2 YFSETQ. This CDR3 is 16 amino acids long. With V trimmed by 4 bases and J by 0 bases, 3 bases remained unmatched. The CDR3 DNA is TGCGCCAGCAGCCAGGGACAGGTCTCTGGGGCCAACGTCCTGACTTTC. Its protein is CASSQGQVSGANVLTF. Supplemented by reference TRBV5-1 and TRBJ2-6, the full variable domain reads KAGVTQTPRYLIKTRGQQVTLSCSPISGHRSVSWYQQTPGQGLQFLFEYFSETQRNKGNFPGRFSGRQFSNSRSEMNVSTLELGDSALYLCASSQGQVSGANVLTFGAGSRLTVL.

The V gene is TRBV28, the J gene TRBJ1-1, with 10 positions matching TRBD1. V trimming: 8 bases; J trimming: 5 bases; junction bases outside the gene matches: 2. The CDR3 is 12 residues long. Germline V gene data show CDR1 as MDHEN and CDR2 as SYDVKM. The CDR3 region is CASGQGVTEAFF. The CDR3 DNA reads as TGTGCCAGCGGACAGGGGGTTACTGAAGCTTTCTTT.

V usage is TRBV5-1 and J usage is TRBJ1-1; 9 positions agree with TRBD1. The ends lost 2 bases at V and 11 bases at J; junction bases unmatched: 10. The germline CDR1 and CDR2 sequences are SGHRS and YFSETQ. CDR3 length: 14 residues. The CDR3 reads CASSFGDRDPWAFF. The CDR3 bases are TGCGCCAGCAGCTTCGGGGACAGGGACCCTTGGGCTTTCTTT.

The table lists this clone with a few counts. The chain has TRBV9 and TRBJ2-2; 9 nucleotides agree with TRBD1. The junction had 9 bases not matched to a gene; V was cut back by 3 bases and J by 6 bases. The CDR3 has 16 amino acids. Germline loops: CDR1 SGDLS, CDR2 YYNGEE. This chain's CDR3 is CASSDRTGVLSGELFF. CDR3 nucleotide sequence: TGTGCCAGCAGCGATCGGACAGGGGTGTTGTCCGGGGAGCTGTTTTTT.

This rearrangement joins TRBV19 to TRBJ1-2; 7 bases match TRBD1. The CDR3 is 17 amino acids. V gave up 2 bases and J gave up 2 bases; unmatched junction bases: 11. In germline, CDR1 is LNHDA, CDR2 SQIVND (reference sequence). CDR3 sequence reads: CASSIKRGQASNYGYTF. The CDR3 DNA reads TGTGCCAGTAGTATAAAACGAGGACAGGCATCCAACTATGGCTACACCTTC.

This sequence joins TRBV5-1 and TRBJ2-1; TRBD1 matches 7 bases. This CDR3 is 12 amino acids long. V shed 2 bases, J shed 9 bases, and the junction held 2 bases outside the gene matches. The germline CDR1 and CDR2 sequences are SGHRS and YFSETQ. CDR3 sequence reads: CASSLTGVEQFF. CDR3 bases: TGCGCCAGCAGCTTAACAGGGGTTGAGCAGTTCTTC. The full variable domain, with the rest looked up from reference TRBV5-1 and TRBJ2-1, is KAGVTQTPRYLIKTRGQQVTLSCSPISGHRSVSWYQQTPGQGLQFLFEYFSETQRNKGNFPGRFSGRQFSNSRSEMNVSTLELGDSALYLCASSLTGVEQFFGPGTRLTVL.

The V and J genes are TRBV18 and TRBJ1-5; D is unclear. V lost 8 bases, J lost 6 bases, and 14 bases lay in between. The CDR3 totals 13 residues. The germline gives CDR1 KGHSH, CDR2 LQKENI. The CDR3 reads CASATAQTQPQHF. In DNA form, the CDR3 reads TGTGCCAGCGCCACGGCACAGACTCAGCCCCAGCATTTT.

V usage is TRBV6-1 and J usage is TRBJ1-5; D possibly corresponds to TRBD1 (6 bases). Germline V lookup: CDR1 MNHNS, CDR2 SASEGT. The length of the CDR3 is 16 residues. Trimming left V 1 base short and J 2 bases short, with 12 bases between. The CDR3 sequence is CASSEVWSGGNQPQHF. The CDR3 coding sequence is TGTGCCAGCAGTGAAGTTTGGTCAGGGGGCAATCAGCCCCAGCATTTT.

This clone was observed a single time. The chain couples TRBV7-9 to TRBJ2-1; 8 bases fit TRBD1. The length of the CDR3 is 14 residues. Trimming took 2 bases from V and 7 from J; bases not matched to a gene: 4. Per germline, CDR1 SEHNR and CDR2 FQNEAQ (reference sequence). In DNA, the CDR3 is TGTGCCAGCAGCTTACTAACAGGGGGAAATGAGCAGTTCTTC. Its protein is CASSLLTGGNEQFF. Supplemented by reference TRBV7-9 and TRBJ2-1, the full variable domain reads DTGVSQNPRHKITKRGQNVTFRCDPISEHNRLYWYRQTLGQGPEFLTYFQNEAQLEKSRLLSDRFSAERPKGSFSTLEIQRTEQGDSAMYLCASSLLTGGNEQFFGPGTRLTVL.

This chain joins TRBV5-4 and TRBJ2-2, with no clear D. The V and J ends lost 3 bases and 5 bases respectively, with 5 bases between them. CDR1 SGHNT and CDR2 YYREEE come from the germline V gene (reference sequence). This CDR3 spans 12 amino acids. CDR3 bases: TGTGCCAGCAGCTCAACTACCGGGGAGCTGTTTTTT. Encoded protein: CASSSTTGELFF.

V is TRBV14 and J is TRBJ2-7, with 7 nucleotides matching TRBD2. From germline, CDR1 is SGHDN and CDR2 FVKESK. J gave up 1 base and V 1 base, and 7 bases lay outside the gene matches. The CDR3 runs to 16 residues. CDR3 amino acids: CASSQVSTSESYEQYV. CDR3 sequence (DNA): TGTGCCAGCAGCCAAGTGTCCACTAGCGAATCCTACGAGCAGTACGTC.

The rearrangement links TRBV4-3 to TRBJ2-5; D is perhaps TRBD2 (5 bases). Germline V gene sequence: CDR1 LGHNA, CDR2 YSLEER. V was clipped by 1 base and J by 3 bases, with 6 bases between them. This CDR3 is built from 13 residues. DNA for the CDR3: TGCGCCAGCAGCCAAGTCGGGGAAGAGACCCAGTACTTC. Translating it yields CASSQVGEETQYF.

This clone was seen just once. The chain carries TRBV5-1 and TRBJ2-1; the match to TRBD1 covers 7 bases. Germline CDR1 is SGHRS and CDR2 is YFSETQ. J was trimmed by 4 bases and V by 7 bases; bases with no gene match: 8. The CDR3 totals 14 residues. CDR3 protein: CASATGTEYNEQFF. Here the CDR3 DNA reads TGCGCCAGCGCTACCGGGACAGAGTACAATGAGCAGTTCTTC.

The gene calls are TRBV11-2 and TRBJ2-2; weak D call: TRBD2 (5 bases). Germline lookup yields CDR1 SGHAT and CDR2 FQNNGV. With 7 bases removed from V and 0 bases from J, the gap between germline ends came to 15 bases. The CDR3 has 16 amino acids. The CDR3: CASTTSGVANTGELFF. The CDR3 DNA is TGTGCCAGCACCACCTCCGGGGTGGCGAACACCGGGGAGCTGTTTTTT. Drawing the rest from reference TRBV11-2 and TRBJ2-2, the complete variable domain is EAGVAQSPRYKIIEKRQSVAFWCNPISGHATLYWYQQILGQGPKLLIQFQNNGVVDDSQLPKDRFSAERLKGVDSTLKIQPAKLEDSAVYLCASTTSGVANTGELFFGEGSRLTVL.

The rearrangement links TRBV25-1 to TRBJ1-6; D is unclear. V was clipped by 1 base and J by 7 bases, with 11 bases between them. Germline values: CDR1 MGHDK, CDR2 SYGVNS. This CDR3 has 15 amino acids. CDR3 nucleotides: TGTGCCAGCAGTGAATCTTCTACCATGAATTCACCCCTCCACTTT. Amino acids: CASSESSTMNSPLHF.

V usage is TRBV6-4 and J usage is TRBJ2-2; D is perhaps TRBD1 (5 bases). The CDR3 has 16 residues. The germline CDR1 and CDR2 sequences are MRHNA and SNTAGT. Trimming took off 0 bases at V and 3 bases at J, with 11 bases between the two ends. CDR3 amino acids: CASSDSPGMDTGELFF. The CDR3 DNA sequence: TGTGCCAGCAGTGACTCGCCAGGGATGGACACCGGGGAGCTGTTTTTT.

The CDR3, as DNA: TGTGCCATCAGTGAAGGGGGCTCCTACAATGAGCAGTTCTTC. Residues: CAISEGGSYNEQFF. The V gene is TRBV10-3, the J gene TRBJ2-1; TRBD1 is a possible D gene (6 bases). Per the germline V gene, CDR1 is ENHRY and CDR2 is SYGVKD. The CDR3 loop spans 14 amino acids. Trimming removed 3 bases at V and 0 bases at J, with 6 bases between.